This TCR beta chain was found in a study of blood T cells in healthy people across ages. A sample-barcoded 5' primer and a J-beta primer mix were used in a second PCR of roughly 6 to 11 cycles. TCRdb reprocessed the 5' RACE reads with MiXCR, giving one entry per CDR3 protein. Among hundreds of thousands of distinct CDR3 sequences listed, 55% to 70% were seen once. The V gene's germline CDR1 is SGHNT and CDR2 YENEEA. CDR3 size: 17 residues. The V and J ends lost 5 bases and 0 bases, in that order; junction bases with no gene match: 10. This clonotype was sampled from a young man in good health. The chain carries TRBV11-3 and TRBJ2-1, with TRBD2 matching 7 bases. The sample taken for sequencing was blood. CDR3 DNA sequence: TGTGCCAGCAGCCCTCGACGGGGGGAAAGCTCCTACAATGAGCAGTTCTTC. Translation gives CASSPRRGESSYNEQFF.